This TCR beta chain was captured in a study of breast tumors, draining lymph nodes, adjacent tissues. Broader study findings: Data only fit, rather than demonstrated, lymph node origin of most tumor T cells. Compared with basal-like, luminal-like tumors shared significantly more repertoire with nontumor tissue. Most tumor T cells seemingly derive from lymph node, then expand in tumor. Tumor repertoires ranked between lymph nodes and nontumor tissue in diversity, with V and J gene preferences.

TCRdb reprocessed the multiplex PCR reads with MiXCR, giving one entry per CDR3 protein. Of some 230,000 distinct CDR3 sequences detected, approximately 36% appear once; the ten largest clones hold roughly 3.5%. Worth noting for this clonotype: What it binds is not known.

The lymph nodes were axillary draining lymph nodes from breast cancer patients. The TCR comes from a female donor with breast cancer. Some clones in this sample may be carry-over from other donors' samples. Input material: axillary lymph node tissue.

CDR3 loop: CSVDHRGLLYF. The CDR3 coding sequence is TGCAGCGTTGATCACAGGGGACTTTTATATTTT. The chain carries TRBV29-1 and TRBJ1-3; TRBD1 matches 7 bases. CDR1 and CDR2 (germline): SQVTM, ANQGSEA. J gave up 14 bases and V 3 bases, and 7 bases lay outside the gene matches. The CDR3 consists of 11 residues. Together with reference TRBV29-1 and TRBJ1-3, the CDR3 gives the full variable domain: SAVISQKPSRDICQRGTSLTIQCQVDSQVTMMFWYRQQPGQSLTLIATANQGSEATYESGFVIDKFPISRPNLTFSTLTVSNMSPEDSSIYLCSVDHRGLLYFGEGSWLTVV.